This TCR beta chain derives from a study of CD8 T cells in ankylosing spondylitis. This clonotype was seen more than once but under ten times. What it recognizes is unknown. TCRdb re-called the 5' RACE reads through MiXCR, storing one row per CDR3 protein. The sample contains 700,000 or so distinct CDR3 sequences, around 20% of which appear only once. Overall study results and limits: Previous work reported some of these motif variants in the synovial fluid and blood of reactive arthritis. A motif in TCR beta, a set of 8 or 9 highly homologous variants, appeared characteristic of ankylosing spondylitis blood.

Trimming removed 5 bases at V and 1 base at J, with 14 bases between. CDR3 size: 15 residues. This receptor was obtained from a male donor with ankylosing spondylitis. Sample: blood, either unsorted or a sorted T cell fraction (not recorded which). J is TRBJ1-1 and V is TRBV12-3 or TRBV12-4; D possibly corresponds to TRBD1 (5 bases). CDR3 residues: CASSPPTVRNTEAFF. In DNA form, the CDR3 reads TGTGCCAGCAGTCCCCCGACAGTGAGGAACACTGAAGCTTTCTTT.